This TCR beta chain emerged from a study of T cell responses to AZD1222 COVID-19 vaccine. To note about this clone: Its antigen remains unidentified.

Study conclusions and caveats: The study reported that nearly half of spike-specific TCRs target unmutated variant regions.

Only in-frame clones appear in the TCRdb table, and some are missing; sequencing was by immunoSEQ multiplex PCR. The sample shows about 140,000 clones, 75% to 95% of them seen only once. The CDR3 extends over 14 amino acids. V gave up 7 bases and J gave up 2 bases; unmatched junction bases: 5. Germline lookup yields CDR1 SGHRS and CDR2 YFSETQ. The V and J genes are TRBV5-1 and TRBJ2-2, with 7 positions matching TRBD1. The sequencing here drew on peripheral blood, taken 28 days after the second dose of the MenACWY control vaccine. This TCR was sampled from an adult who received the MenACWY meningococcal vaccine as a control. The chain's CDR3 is CASQTGINTGELFF. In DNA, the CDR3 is TGCGCCAGCCAGACAGGGATTAACACCGGGGAGCTGTTTTTT.